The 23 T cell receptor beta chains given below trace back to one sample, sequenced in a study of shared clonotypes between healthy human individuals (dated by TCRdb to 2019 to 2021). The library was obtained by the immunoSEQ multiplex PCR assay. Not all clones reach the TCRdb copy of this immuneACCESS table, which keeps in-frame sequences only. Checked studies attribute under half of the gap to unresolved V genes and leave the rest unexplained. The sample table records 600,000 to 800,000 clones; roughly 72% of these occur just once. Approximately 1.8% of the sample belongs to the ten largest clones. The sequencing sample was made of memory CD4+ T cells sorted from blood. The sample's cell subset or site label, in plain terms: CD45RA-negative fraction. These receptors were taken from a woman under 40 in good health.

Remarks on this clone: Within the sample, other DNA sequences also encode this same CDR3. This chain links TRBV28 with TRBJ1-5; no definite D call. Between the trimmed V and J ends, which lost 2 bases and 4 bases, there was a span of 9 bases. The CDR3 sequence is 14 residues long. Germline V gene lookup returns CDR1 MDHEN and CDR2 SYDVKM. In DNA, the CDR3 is TGTGCCAGCAGTTTACTTGGGTTGAATCAGCCCCAGCATTTT. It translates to CASSLLGLNQPQHF.

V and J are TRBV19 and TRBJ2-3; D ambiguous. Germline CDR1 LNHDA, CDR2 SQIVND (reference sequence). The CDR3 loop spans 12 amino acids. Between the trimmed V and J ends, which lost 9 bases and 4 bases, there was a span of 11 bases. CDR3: CASTNRPDTQYF. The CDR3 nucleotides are TGTGCCAGCACGAATCGTCCAGATACGCAGTATTTT. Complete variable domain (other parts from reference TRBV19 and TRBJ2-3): DGGITQSPKYLFRKEGQNVTLSCEQNLNHDAMYWYRQDPGQGLRLIYYSQIVNDFQKGDIAEGYSVSREKKESFPLTVTSAQKNPTAFYLCASTNRPDTQYFGPGTRLTVL.

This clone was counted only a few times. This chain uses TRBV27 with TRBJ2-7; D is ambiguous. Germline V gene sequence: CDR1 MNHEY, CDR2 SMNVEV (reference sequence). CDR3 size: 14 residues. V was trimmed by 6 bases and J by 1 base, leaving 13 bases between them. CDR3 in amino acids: CASRPAGPSYEQYF. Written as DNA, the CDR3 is TGTGCCAGCAGACCCGCCGGACCATCCTACGAGCAGTACTTC.

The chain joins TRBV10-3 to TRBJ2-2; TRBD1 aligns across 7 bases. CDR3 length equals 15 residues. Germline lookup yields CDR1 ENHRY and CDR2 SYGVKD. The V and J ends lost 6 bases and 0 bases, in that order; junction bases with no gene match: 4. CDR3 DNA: TGTGCCATCAGCACAGACAGGGCGAACACCGGGGAGCTGTTTTTT. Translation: CAISTDRANTGELFF.

The CDR3 DNA follows: TGTGCCAGCTCAAGGGCAGGGCACCAAGAGACCCAGTACTTC. Its protein product is CASSRAGHQETQYF. J is TRBJ2-5 and V is TRBV18; weak D call: TRBD1 (5 bases). This CDR3 region has 14 residues. Germline CDR1 reads KGHSH; CDR2 reads LQKENI. The germline V and J ends were trimmed by 5 bases and 0 bases, with 10 bases remaining between them.

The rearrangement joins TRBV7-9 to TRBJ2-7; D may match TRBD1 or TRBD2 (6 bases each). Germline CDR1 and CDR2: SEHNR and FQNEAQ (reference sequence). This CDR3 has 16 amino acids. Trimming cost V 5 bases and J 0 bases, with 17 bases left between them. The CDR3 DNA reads TGTGCCAGCAGCGGGTGGGGGGCACAAAACTCCTACGAGCAGTACTTC. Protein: CASSGWGAQNSYEQYF. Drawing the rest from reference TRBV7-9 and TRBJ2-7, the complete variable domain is DTGVSQNPRHKITKRGQNVTFRCDPISEHNRLYWYRQTLGQGPEFLTYFQNEAQLEKSRLLSDRFSAERPKGSFSTLEIQRTEQGDSAMYLCASSGWGAQNSYEQYFGPGTRLTVT.

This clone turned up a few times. The CDR3 bases are TGTGCCAGCCGCGGCCAGGAGCACTATGGCTACACCTTC. Translating it yields CASRGQEHYGYTF. The chain links TRBV28 to TRBJ1-2; D not certain. CDR3 length: 13 residues. CDR1 and CDR2 from the germline V gene are MDHEN and SYDVKM. V lost 8 bases, J lost 3 bases, and 13 bases lay in between.

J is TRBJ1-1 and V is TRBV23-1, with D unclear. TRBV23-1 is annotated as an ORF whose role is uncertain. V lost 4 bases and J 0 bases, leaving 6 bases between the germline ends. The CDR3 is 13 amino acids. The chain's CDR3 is CASSPALNTEAFF. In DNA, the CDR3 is TGCGCCAGCAGTCCGGCCCTGAACACTGAAGCTTTCTTT.

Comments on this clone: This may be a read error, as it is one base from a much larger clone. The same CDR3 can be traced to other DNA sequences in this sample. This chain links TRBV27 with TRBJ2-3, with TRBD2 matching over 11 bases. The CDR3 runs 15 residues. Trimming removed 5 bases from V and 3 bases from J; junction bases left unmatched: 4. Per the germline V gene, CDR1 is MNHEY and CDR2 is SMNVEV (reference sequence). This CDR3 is CASSPLAGGTDTQYF. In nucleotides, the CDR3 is TGTGCCAGCAGTCCCTTAGCGGGAGGGACAGATACGCAGTATTTT.

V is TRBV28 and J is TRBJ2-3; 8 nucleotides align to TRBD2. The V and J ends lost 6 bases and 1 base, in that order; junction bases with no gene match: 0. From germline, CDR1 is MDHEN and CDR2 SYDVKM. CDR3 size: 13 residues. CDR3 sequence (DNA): TGTGCCAGCAGCGGGAGGGGCACAGATACGCAGTATTTT. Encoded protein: CASSGRGTDTQYF.

DNA of the CDR3: TGTGCCAGCAGCTTGGACCCGGAGGATACGCAGTATTTT. This sequence encodes CASSLDPEDTQYF. The chain recombines TRBV5-5 with TRBJ2-3; no reliable D call. Germline V gives CDR1 SGHKS, CDR2 YYEKEE (reference sequence). V dropped 0 bases and J dropped 6 bases, with 8 bases sitting between them. CDR3 length equals 13 residues.

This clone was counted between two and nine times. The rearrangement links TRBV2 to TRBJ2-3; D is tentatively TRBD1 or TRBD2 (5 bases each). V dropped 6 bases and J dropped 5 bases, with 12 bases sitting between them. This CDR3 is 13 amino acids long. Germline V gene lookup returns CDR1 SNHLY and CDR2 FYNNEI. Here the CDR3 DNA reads TGTGCCAGCAGCCGGGACGTGGGAGATACGCAGTATTTT. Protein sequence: CASSRDVGDTQYF.

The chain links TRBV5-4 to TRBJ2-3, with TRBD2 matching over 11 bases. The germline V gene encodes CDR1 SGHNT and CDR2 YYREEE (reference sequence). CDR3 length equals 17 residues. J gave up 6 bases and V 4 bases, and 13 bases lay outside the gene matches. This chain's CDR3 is CASSGGTSGPWEDTQYF. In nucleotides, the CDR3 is TGTGCCAGCAGCGGAGGGACTAGCGGCCCCTGGGAGGATACGCAGTATTTT.

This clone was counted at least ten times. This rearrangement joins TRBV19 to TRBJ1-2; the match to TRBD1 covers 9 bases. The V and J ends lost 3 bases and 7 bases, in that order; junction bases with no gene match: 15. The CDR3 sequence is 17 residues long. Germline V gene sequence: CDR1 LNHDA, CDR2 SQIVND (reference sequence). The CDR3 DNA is TGTGCCAGTAGTATCGAGCGTGGGAAGGGACAGGGTCTTGGCTACACCTTC. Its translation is CASSIERGKGQGLGYTF.

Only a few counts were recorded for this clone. The CDR3 region has the DNA TGTGCCAGCAAGCTAGCGGGAAGTCCGGGCGGGGAGCTGTTTTTT. Protein sequence: CASKLAGSPGGELFF. The rearrangement uses TRBV27 and TRBJ2-2; 9 bases match TRBD2. V lost 7 bases to trimming and J lost 7 bases; unmatched junction nucleotides: 10. Germline values: CDR1 MNHEY, CDR2 SMNVEV (reference sequence). The CDR3 runs to 15 residues.

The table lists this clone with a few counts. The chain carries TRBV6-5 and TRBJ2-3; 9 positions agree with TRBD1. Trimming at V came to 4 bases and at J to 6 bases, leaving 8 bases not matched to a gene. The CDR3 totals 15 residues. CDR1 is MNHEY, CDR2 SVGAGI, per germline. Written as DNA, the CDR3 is TGTGCCAGCAGTTCGGGACAGGGAGCCTGGGATACGCAGTATTTT. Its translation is CASSSGQGAWDTQYF.

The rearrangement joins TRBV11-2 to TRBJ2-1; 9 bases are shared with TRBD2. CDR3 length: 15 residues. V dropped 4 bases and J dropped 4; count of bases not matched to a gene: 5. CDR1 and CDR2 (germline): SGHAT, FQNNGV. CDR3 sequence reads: CASSSLSGRYNEQFF. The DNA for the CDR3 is TGTGCCAGCAGCTCACTTAGCGGGAGATACAATGAGCAGTTCTTC.

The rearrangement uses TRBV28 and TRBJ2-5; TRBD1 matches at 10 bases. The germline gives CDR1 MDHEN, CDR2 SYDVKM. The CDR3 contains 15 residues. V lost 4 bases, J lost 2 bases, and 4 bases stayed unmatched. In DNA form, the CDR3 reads TGTGCCAGCAGTTCCCGGGACAGGGGACAAGAGACCCAGTACTTC. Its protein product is CASSSRDRGQETQYF.

This chain's CDR3 is CASSRSGRAAGNEQFF. CDR3 in DNA: TGTGCCAGCAGCCGTAGCGGGAGGGCTGCTGGGAATGAGCAGTTCTTC. The gene calls are TRBV4-2 and TRBJ2-1, with 11 bases lining up with TRBD2. The CDR3 is made up of 16 amino acids. Germline loops: CDR1 LGHNA, CDR2 YNFKEQ. J was trimmed by 7 bases and V by 4 bases; bases with no gene match: 9.

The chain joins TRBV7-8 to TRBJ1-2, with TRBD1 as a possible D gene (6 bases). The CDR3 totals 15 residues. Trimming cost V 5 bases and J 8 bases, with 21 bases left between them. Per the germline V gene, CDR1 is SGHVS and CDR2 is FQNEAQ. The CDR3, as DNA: TGTGCCAGCAGCATCCAAGGGGCGGGGGCGATAGGCTACACCTTC. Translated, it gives CASSIQGAGAIGYTF.

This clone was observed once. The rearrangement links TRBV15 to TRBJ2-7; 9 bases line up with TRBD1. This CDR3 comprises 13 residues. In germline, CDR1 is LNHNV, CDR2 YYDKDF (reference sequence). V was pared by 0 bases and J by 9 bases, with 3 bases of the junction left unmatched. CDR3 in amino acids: CATSRDEDRGQYF. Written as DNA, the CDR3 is TGTGCCACCAGCAGAGATGAGGACAGGGGGCAGTACTTC.

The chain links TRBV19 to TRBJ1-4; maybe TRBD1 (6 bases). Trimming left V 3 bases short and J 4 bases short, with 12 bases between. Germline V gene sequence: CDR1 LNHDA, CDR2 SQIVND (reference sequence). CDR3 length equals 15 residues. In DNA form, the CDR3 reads TGTGCCAGTAGTATCTCCAGGGGACTTAATGAAAAACTGTTTTTT. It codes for CASSISRGLNEKLFF.

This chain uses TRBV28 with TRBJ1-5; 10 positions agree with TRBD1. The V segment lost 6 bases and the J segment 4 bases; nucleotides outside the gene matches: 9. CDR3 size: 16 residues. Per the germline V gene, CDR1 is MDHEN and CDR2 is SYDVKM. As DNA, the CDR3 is TGTGCCAGCAGACTAACCGGGACAGGGGAGAATCAGCCCCAGCATTTT. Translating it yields CASRLTGTGENQPQHF.